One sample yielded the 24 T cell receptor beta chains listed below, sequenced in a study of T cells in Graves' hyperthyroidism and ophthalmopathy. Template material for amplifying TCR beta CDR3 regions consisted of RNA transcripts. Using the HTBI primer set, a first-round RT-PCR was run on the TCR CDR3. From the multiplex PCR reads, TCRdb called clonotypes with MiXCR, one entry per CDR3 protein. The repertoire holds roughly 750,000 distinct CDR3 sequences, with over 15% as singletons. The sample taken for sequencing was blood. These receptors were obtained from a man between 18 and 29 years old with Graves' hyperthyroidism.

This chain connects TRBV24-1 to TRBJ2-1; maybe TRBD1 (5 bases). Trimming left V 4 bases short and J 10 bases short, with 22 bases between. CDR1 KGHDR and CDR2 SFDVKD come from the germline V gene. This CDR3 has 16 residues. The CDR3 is CATSDPADSKRAEQFF. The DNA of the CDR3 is TGTGCCACCAGTGACCCCGCCGACAGTAAGAGAGCCGAGCAGTTCTTC.

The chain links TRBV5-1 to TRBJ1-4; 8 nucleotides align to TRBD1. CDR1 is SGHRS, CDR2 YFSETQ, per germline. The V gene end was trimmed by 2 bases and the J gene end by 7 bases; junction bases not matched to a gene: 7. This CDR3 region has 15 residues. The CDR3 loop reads CASSLTGGGGEKLFF. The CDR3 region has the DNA TGCGCCAGCAGCTTAACAGGGGGAGGAGGTGAAAAACTGTTTTTT.

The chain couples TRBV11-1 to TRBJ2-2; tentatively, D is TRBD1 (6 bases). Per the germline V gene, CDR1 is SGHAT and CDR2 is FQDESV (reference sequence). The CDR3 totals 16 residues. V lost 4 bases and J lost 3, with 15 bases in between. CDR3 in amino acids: CASSYLRDTYTGELFF. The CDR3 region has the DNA TGTGCCAGCAGCTACCTCCGGGACACCTACACCGGGGAGCTGTTTTTT.

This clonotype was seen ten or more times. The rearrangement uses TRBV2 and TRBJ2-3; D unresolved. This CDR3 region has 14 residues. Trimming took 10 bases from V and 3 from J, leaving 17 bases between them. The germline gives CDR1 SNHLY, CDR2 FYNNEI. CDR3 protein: CATARVEMTDTQYF. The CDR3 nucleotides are TGTGCCACTGCTCGCGTCGAGATGACAGATACGCAGTATTTT.

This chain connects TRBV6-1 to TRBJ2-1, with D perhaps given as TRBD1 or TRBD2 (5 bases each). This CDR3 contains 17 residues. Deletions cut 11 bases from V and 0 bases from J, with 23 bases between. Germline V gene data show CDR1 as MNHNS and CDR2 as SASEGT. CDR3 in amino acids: CASRDGGLQSSYNEQFF. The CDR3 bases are TGTGCCTCACGGGACGGCGGGCTTCAGAGCTCCTACAATGAGCAGTTCTTC.

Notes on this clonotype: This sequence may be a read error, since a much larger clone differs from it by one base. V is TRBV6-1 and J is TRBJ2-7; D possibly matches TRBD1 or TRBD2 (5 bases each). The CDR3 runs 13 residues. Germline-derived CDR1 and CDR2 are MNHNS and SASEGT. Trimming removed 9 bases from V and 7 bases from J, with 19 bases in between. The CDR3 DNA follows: TGTGCCAGGAGAAAGGGGCTAGCTGGGGAGCAGTACTTC. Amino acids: CARRKGLAGEQYF.

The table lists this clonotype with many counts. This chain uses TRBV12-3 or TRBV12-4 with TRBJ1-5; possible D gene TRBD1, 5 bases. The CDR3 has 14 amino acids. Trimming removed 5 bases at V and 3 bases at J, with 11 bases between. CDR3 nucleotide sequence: TGTGCCAGCAGTCTGGGCAGGGCCAATCAGCCCCAGCATTTT. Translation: CASSLGRANQPQHF.

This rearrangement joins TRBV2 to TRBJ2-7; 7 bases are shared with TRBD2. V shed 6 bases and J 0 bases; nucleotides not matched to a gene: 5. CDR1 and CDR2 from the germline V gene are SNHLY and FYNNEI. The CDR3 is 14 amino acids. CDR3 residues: CASRILANSYEQYF. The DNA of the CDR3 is TGTGCCAGCAGGATACTAGCGAACTCCTACGAGCAGTACTTC.

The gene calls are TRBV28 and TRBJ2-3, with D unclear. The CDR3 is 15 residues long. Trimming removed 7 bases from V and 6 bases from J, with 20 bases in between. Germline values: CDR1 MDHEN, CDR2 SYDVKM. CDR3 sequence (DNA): TGTGCCAGCACAACGGCAGGTTCCCGAGGTGATACGCAGTATTTT. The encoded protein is CASTTAGSRGDTQYF.

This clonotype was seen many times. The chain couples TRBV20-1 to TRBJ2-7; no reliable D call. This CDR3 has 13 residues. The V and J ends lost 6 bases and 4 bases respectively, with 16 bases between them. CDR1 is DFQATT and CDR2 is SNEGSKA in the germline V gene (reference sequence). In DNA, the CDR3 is TGCAGTGCCCATGGTGGAACGGTTTACGAGCAGTACTTC. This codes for CSAHGGTVYEQYF.

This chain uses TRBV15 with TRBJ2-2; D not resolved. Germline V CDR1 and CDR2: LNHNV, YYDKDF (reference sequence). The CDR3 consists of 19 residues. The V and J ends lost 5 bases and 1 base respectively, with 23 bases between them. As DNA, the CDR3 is TGTGCCACCAGCTCCCGCACCGCCAAGTGGCAGGAGAACACCGGGGAGCTGTTTTTT. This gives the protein CATSSRTAKWQENTGELFF.

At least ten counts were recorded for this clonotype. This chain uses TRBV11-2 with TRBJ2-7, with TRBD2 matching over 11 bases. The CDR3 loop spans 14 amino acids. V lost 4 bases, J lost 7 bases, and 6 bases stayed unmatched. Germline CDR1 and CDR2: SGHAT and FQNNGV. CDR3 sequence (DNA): TGTGCCAGCAGCTCCGTAGCGGGAGGGCAGGAGCAGTACTTC. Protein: CASSSVAGGQEQYF.

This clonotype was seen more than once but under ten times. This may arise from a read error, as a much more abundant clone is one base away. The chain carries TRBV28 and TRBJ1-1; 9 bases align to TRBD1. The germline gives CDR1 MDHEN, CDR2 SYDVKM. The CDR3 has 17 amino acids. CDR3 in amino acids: CASSPRGTGPGNTEALF. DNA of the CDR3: TGTGCCAGCAGTCCCAGAGGGACAGGGCCTGGGAACACTGAAGCTCTCTTT. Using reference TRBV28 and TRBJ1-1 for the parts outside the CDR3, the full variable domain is DVKVTQSSRYLVKRTGEKVFLECVQDMDHENMFWYRQDPGLGLRLIYFSYDVKMKEKGDIPEGYSVSREKKERFSLILESASTNQTSMYLCASSPRGTGPGNTEALFGQGTRLTVV.

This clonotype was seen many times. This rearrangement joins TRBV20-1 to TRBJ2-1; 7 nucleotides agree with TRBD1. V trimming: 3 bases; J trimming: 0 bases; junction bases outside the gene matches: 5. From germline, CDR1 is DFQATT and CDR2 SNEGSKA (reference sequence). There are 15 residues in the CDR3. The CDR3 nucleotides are TGCAGTGCTAGGTTACAGGGGAGCTCCTACAATGAGCAGTTCTTC. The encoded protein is CSARLQGSSYNEQFF.

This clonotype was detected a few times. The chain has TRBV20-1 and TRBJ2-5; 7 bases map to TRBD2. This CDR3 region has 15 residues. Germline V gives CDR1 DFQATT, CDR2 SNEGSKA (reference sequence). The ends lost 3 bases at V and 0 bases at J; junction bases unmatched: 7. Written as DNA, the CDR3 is TGCAGTGCTAGTGAAGCGGGAAATCACCAAGAGACCCAGTACTTC. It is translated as CSASEAGNHQETQYF.

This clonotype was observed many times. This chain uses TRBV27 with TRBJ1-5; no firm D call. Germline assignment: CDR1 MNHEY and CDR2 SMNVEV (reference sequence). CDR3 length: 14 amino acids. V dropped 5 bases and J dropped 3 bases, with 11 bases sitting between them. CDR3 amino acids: CASSTGSNNQPQHF. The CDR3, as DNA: TGTGCCAGCAGTACCGGATCGAACAATCAGCCCCAGCATTTT.

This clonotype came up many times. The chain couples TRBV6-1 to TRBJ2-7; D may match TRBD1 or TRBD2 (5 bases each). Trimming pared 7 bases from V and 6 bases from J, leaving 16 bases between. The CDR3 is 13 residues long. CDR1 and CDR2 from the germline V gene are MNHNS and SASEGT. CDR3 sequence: CASMGPLSSEQYF. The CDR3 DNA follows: TGTGCCAGCATGGGACCGTTGTCTTCCGAGCAGTACTTC.

The CDR3 DNA reads TGTGCCATCTCTGGGACTGGCGGGAGCCCACCCTACGAGCAGTACTTC. This codes for CAISGTGGSPPYEQYF. The chain uses TRBV6-1 and TRBJ2-7, with 7 bases fitting TRBD2. CDR3 length equals 16 residues. V was pared by 10 bases and J by 2 bases, with 17 bases of the junction left unmatched. Germline V gives CDR1 MNHNS, CDR2 SASEGT.

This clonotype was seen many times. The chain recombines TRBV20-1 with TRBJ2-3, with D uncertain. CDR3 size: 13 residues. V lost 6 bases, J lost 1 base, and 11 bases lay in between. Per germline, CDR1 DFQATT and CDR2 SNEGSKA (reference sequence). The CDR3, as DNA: TGCAGTGCCCAAAGGAGACGCACAGATACGCAGTATTTT. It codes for CSAQRRRTDTQYF.

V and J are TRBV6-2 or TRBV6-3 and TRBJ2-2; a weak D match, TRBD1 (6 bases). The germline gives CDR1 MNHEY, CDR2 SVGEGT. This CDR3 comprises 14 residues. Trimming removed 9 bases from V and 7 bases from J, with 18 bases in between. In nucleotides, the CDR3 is TGTGCCAGTCGACAGGTTAGAGGATTCGGGGAGCTGTTTTTT. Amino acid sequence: CASRQVRGFGELFF.

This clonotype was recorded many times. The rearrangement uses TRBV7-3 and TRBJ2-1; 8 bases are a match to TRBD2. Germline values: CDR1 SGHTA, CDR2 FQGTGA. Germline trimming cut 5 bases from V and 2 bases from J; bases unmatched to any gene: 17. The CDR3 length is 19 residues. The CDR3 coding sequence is TGTGCCAGCAGCGCCAACTCCGGCCCGGGACTAGAGACCTACAATGAGCAGTTCTTC. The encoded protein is CASSANSGPGLETYNEQFF.

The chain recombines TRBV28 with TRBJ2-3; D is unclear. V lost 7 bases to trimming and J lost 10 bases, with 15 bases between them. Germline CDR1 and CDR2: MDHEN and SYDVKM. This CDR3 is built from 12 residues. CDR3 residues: CASKVGPGAQYF. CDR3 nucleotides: TGTGCCAGCAAAGTCGGTCCTGGGGCGCAGTATTTT.

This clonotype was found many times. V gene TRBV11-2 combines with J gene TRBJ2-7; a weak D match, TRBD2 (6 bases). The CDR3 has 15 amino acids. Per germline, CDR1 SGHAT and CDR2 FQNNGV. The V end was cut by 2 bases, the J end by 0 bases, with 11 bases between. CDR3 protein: CASSLFAGSSYEQYF. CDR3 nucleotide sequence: TGTGCCAGCAGCTTATTTGCGGGGAGCTCCTACGAGCAGTACTTC.

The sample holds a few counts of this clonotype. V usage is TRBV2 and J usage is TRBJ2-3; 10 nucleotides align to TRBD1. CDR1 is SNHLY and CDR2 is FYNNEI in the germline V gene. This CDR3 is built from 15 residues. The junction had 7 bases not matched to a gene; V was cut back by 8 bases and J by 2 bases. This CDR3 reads CASSAGTGDTDTQYF. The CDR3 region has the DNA TGTGCCAGCTCCGCCGGGACAGGGGACACAGATACGCAGTATTTT.